The 26 T cell receptor beta chains listed next were all sequenced from one sample in a study of T cells in Graves' hyperthyroidism and ophthalmopathy. RNA transcripts gave rise to amplified TCR beta CDR3 regions. HTBI primers drove first-round RT-PCR of the TCR CDR3. MiXCR, run by TCRdb on the multiplex PCR reads, gives a single entry per CDR3 protein. This table holds under 350,000 distinct CDR3 sequences, over 15% found once. Material for sequencing was blood. The source of these receptors is a woman aged 55-75 years with Graves' ophthalmopathy.

The chain joins TRBV9 to TRBJ2-5; TRBD1 matches at 7 bases. The V gene's germline CDR1 is SGDLS and CDR2 YYNGEE. The CDR3 sequence is 15 residues long. The trim removed 0 bases at V and 5 bases at J, leaving 7 bases unmatched. CDR3 region: CASSVGQGVSETQYF. The CDR3 coding sequence is TGTGCCAGCAGCGTAGGCCAGGGGGTTTCGGAGACCCAGTACTTC.

V gene TRBV19 combines with J gene TRBJ2-7; D gene uncertain. CDR1 is LNHDA, CDR2 SQIVND, per germline (reference sequence). Between the trimmed V and J ends, which lost 4 bases and 7 bases, there was a span of 14 bases. The CDR3 runs to 13 residues. The CDR3, as DNA: TGTGCCAGTAGTACCCGCCTCAACGGAGAGCAGTACTTC. This gives the protein CASSTRLNGEQYF.

This clonotype was counted many times. The chain has TRBV15 and TRBJ2-3; D is perhaps TRBD1 or TRBD2 (5 bases each). The CDR3 extends over 15 amino acids. Germline V gene lookup returns CDR1 LNHNV and CDR2 YYDKDF (reference sequence). V was trimmed by 0 bases and J by 4 bases, leaving 11 bases between them. CDR3 protein: CATSRDPTGPDTQYF. The DNA of the CDR3 is TGTGCCACCAGCAGAGATCCGACGGGACCAGATACGCAGTATTTT.

This clonotype has more than one count but fewer than ten. V and J are TRBV19 and TRBJ1-2, with D possibly being TRBD1 (6 bases). CDR3 size: 13 residues. Germline V gene sequence: CDR1 LNHDA, CDR2 SQIVND (reference sequence). The ends were cut back, 6 bases at V and 7 bases at J, with 15 bases in the middle. The CDR3 bases are TGTGCCAGTAGCCTTACGGGACAATCTGGCTACACCTTC. As protein: CASSLTGQSGYTF.

Concerning this clonotype itself: A read error may be the cause here, since a much bigger clone is one base away. The gene calls are TRBV3-1 and TRBJ2-7; D is uncertain. Germline V gene lookup returns CDR1 LGHDT and CDR2 YNNKEL (reference sequence). The CDR3 covers 13 residues. For the CDR3, the DNA is TGTGCCAGCAGCCAAGGAAGTCACTACAAGCAGTACTTC. This codes for CASSQGSHYKQYF.

Many counts were recorded for this clonotype. This chain joins TRBV5-1 and TRBJ2-1, with TRBD2 matching over 10 bases. Per the germline V gene, CDR1 is SGHRS and CDR2 is YFSETQ. The CDR3 runs 15 residues. Trimming cost V 2 bases and J 8 bases; bases outside gene matches: 7. The CDR3 loop reads CASSFLAGVGYEQFF. The CDR3 DNA reads as TGCGCCAGCAGCTTTCTAGCGGGGGTTGGATATGAGCAGTTCTTC.

Many counts were recorded for this clonotype. The chain joins TRBV13 to TRBJ1-2, with 7 bases that match TRBD1. Germline CDR1 reads PRHDT; CDR2 reads FYEKMQ (reference sequence). CDR3 length: 13 amino acids. With 5 bases clipped from V and 9 bases from J, the junction kept 9 bases outside the gene matches. CDR3 nucleotide sequence: TGTGCCAGCAGCGCCGGGACAGATGATCGCTACACCTTC. It specifies CASSAGTDDRYTF. Using reference TRBV13 and TRBJ1-2 for the parts outside the CDR3, the full variable domain is AAGVIQSPRHLIKEKRETATLKCYPIPRHDTVYWYQQGPGQDPQFLISFYEKMQSDKGSIPDRFSAQQFSDYHSELNMSSLELGDSALYFCASSAGTDDRYTFGSGTRLTVV.

A few counts support this clonotype. This sequence joins TRBV29-1 and TRBJ2-5, with a weak D call TRBD1 (6 bases). This CDR3 has 13 amino acids. V lost 2 bases and J lost 5, with 12 bases in between. Germline CDR1 and CDR2: SQVTM and ANQGSEA. The CDR3 spells CSVEQTGSETQYF. The DNA for the CDR3 is TGCAGCGTTGAACAAACAGGGTCTGAGACCCAGTACTTC.

J is TRBJ2-7 and V is TRBV6-2 or TRBV6-3; D possibly corresponds to TRBD1 (6 bases). This CDR3 contains 15 residues. V was clipped by 6 bases and J by 0 bases, with 15 bases between them. Germline V gene sequence: CDR1 MNHEY, CDR2 SVGEGT. The CDR3 reads CASSSGTRSSYEQYF. CDR3 DNA sequence: TGTGCCAGCAGCTCCGGGACAAGGAGCTCCTACGAGCAGTACTTC.

This clonotype was seen at least ten times. The chain carries TRBV29-1 and TRBJ1-1; D unclear. The germline gives CDR1 SQVTM, CDR2 ANQGSEA. The V gene lost 5 bases and the J gene lost 3 bases, with 10 bases spanning the gap. The CDR3 totals 12 residues. CDR3 protein: CSVSPGDTEAFF. In DNA, the CDR3 is TGCAGCGTTAGCCCCGGTGACACTGAAGCTTTCTTT.

This chain joins TRBV18 and TRBJ2-7; D is tentatively TRBD1 or TRBD2 (6 bases each). This CDR3 is 16 amino acids long. CDR1 is KGHSH, CDR2 LQKENI, per germline. Trimming took 3 bases from V and 3 from J, leaving 18 bases between them. The CDR3 sequence is CASSPRPGAGDYEQYF. The CDR3 DNA reads as TGTGCCAGCTCACCCCGCCCGGGGGCAGGGGACTACGAGCAGTACTTC.

This chain joins TRBV5-4 and TRBJ1-6; a weak D match, TRBD1 (6 bases). Germline V gene data show CDR1 as SGHNT and CDR2 as YYREEE (reference sequence). The CDR3 consists of 16 residues. V shed 4 bases and J shed 8 bases, with 19 bases lying between them. CDR3 bases: TGTGCCAGCAGCCCCACGGTAGGGGGGGGTGATTCACCCCTCCACTTT. It specifies CASSPTVGGGDSPLHF. The full variable domain, in which reference TRBV5-4 and TRBJ1-6 provide the parts outside the CDR3, is ETGVTQSPTHLIKTRGQQVTLRCSSQSGHNTVSWYQQALGQGPQFIFQYYREEENGRGNFPPRFSGLQFPNYSSELNVNALELDDSALYLCASSPTVGGGDSPLHFGNGTRLTVT.

This clonotype was found many times. The V gene is TRBV6-5, the J gene TRBJ2-5, with 7 bases matching TRBD2. The CDR3 sequence is 17 residues long. Unmatched junction bases numbered 12, after V lost 0 bases and J lost 5 bases. Germline assignment: CDR1 MNHEY and CDR2 SVGAGI. CDR3 nucleotides: TGTGCCAGCAGTTACTCGCTAGCGGCCAACCTTAGGGAGACCCAGTACTTC. Amino acid sequence: CASSYSLAANLRETQYF.

This clonotype was seen repeatedly, ten times or more. The rearrangement joins TRBV28 to TRBJ2-5, with TRBD2 matching 7 bases. Losses at the gene ends were 1 base for V and 2 bases for J; bases not matched to a gene: 4. Germline-derived CDR1 and CDR2 are MDHEN and SYDVKM. The CDR3 is 15 amino acids. The CDR3 loop is CASSLFGRGQETQYF. The CDR3 bases are TGTGCCAGCAGTTTATTTGGGAGGGGACAAGAGACCCAGTACTTC.

This clonotype has ten or more counts. The rearrangement joins TRBV5-1 to TRBJ1-1, with D uncertain. The V and J ends lost 0 bases and 2 bases respectively, with 5 bases between them. The CDR3 length is 13 residues. The germline gives CDR1 SGHRS, CDR2 YFSETQ. CDR3 sequence (DNA): TGCGCCAGCAGCTTGGAGTATAACACTGAAGCTTTCTTT. Protein: CASSLEYNTEAFF.

Turning to this clonotype: The CDR3 does not close with the conserved phenylalanine or tryptophan, likely indicating a read error. CDR3 bases: TGTGCCAGTACCAAAGACAGGGGAGCGAATGGCTACACCCTC. Encoded protein: CASTKDRGANGYTL. The rearrangement joins TRBV19 to TRBJ1-2; 8 bases fit TRBD1. The CDR3 loop spans 14 amino acids. The germline gives CDR1 LNHDA, CDR2 SQIVND (reference sequence). V gave up 7 bases and J gave up 6 bases; unmatched junction bases: 10.

This clonotype was counted at least ten times. The CDR3 DNA is TGCGCCAGCAGCTTCCCGGGACAGGGGAAGATTGATAGTAGCTACAATGAGCAGTTCTTC. Protein sequence: CASSFPGQGKIDSSYNEQFF. This chain joins TRBV5-1 and TRBJ2-1; TRBD1 matches at 10 bases. V lost 2 bases and J lost 3; bases outside the gene matches: 17. CDR1 and CDR2 (germline): SGHRS, YFSETQ. This CDR3 region has 20 residues. The variable domain in full, completed from reference TRBV5-1 and TRBJ2-1, reads KAGVTQTPRYLIKTRGQQVTLSCSPISGHRSVSWYQQTPGQGLQFLFEYFSETQRNKGNFPGRFSGRQFSNSRSEMNVSTLELGDSALYLCASSFPGQGKIDSSYNEQFFGPGTRLTVL.

This clonotype was detected only a few times. The chain is built from TRBV19 and TRBJ1-5; D gene uncertain. The CDR3 consists of 17 residues. Per germline, CDR1 LNHDA and CDR2 SQIVND (reference sequence). The V gene lost 2 bases and the J gene lost 0 bases, with 14 bases spanning the gap. The CDR3 sequence: CASSILGRSISNQPQHF. Here the CDR3 DNA reads TGTGCCAGTAGTATACTCGGCAGGTCGATTAGCAATCAGCCCCAGCATTTT.

The genes are TRBV29-1 and TRBJ2-1; the D gene is possibly TRBD1 (5 bases). The germline V and J ends were trimmed by 3 bases and 4 bases, with 25 bases remaining between them. The CDR3 extends over 18 amino acids. The V gene's germline CDR1 is SQVTM and CDR2 ANQGSEA. The CDR3 sequence is CSVDIALFRTRSYNEQFF. The DNA for the CDR3 is TGCAGCGTTGATATAGCCCTTTTCAGGACAAGGTCGTACAATGAGCAGTTCTTC.

This clonotype was counted ten times or more. V usage is TRBV28 and J usage is TRBJ1-2; the match to TRBD1 covers 8 bases. Trimming cost V 1 base and J 6 bases; bases outside gene matches: 10. In germline, CDR1 is MDHEN, CDR2 SYDVKM. The CDR3 loop spans 16 amino acids. The CDR3 is CASSLSLRQGADGYTF. The DNA for the CDR3 is TGTGCCAGCAGTTTATCCCTTCGGCAGGGGGCGGATGGCTACACCTTC.

In its sample, this clonotype was seen many times. The chain is built from TRBV7-8 and TRBJ2-1, with TRBD2 matching 13 bases. The junction had 9 bases not matched to a gene; V was cut back by 4 bases and J by 9 bases. CDR1 and CDR2 from the germline V gene are SGHVS and FQNEAQ. This CDR3 spans 16 amino acids. CDR3 residues: CASSSLLAGGRGEQFF. Here the CDR3 DNA reads TGTGCCAGCAGCTCCTTACTAGCGGGAGGGCGGGGTGAGCAGTTCTTC.

This clonotype was recorded at least ten times. The rearrangement joins TRBV2 to TRBJ1-5, with a tentative D call TRBD1 (5 bases). Germline-derived CDR1 and CDR2 are SNHLY and FYNNEI. The CDR3 loop spans 12 amino acids. The ends were cut back, 6 bases at V and 5 bases at J, with 8 bases in the middle. The CDR3 is CASSGADQPQHF. CDR3 bases: TGTGCCAGCAGCGGGGCTGATCAGCCCCAGCATTTT.

V gene TRBV6-9 combines with J gene TRBJ2-5; D is undetermined. Trimming stripped 3 bases from V and 2 bases from J, with 13 bases between. This CDR3 region has 15 residues. Germline V gene lookup returns CDR1 MNHGY and CDR2 SVAAGI. CDR3 region: CASSYQDGAQETQYF. Written as DNA, the CDR3 is TGTGCCAGCAGTTACCAGGACGGAGCACAAGAGACCCAGTACTTC.

This chain connects TRBV2 to TRBJ2-7, with D hard to call. Trimming removed 0 bases from V and 6 bases from J, with 3 bases in between. CDR3 length equals 11 residues. Germline-derived CDR1 and CDR2 are SNHLY and FYNNEI. In DNA, the CDR3 is TGTGCCAGCAGTGAAGCGCTCGAGCAGTACTTC. Translation: CASSEALEQYF. The full variable domain, in which reference TRBV2 and TRBJ2-7 provide the parts outside the CDR3, is EPEVTQTPSHQVTQMGQEVILRCVPISNHLYFYWYRQILGQKVEFLVSFYNNEISEKSEIFDDQFSVERPDGSNFTLKIRSTKLEDSAMYFCASSEALEQYFGPGTRLTVT.

About this clonotype itself: The junction shows a germline mismatch at one end, possibly a read error. CDR3 bases: TGCGCCAGCAGCTTTCTTGAGGGACAGGGAAAAGCCGGGGAGCTGTTTTTT. Residues: CASSFLEGQGKAGELFF. V usage is TRBV7-9 and J usage is TRBJ2-2; 9 bases fit TRBD1. The CDR3 loop spans 17 amino acids. Germline V gene data show CDR1 as SEHNR and CDR2 as FQNEAQ (reference sequence).

V and J are TRBV5-1 and TRBJ1-4; 10 bases match TRBD1. The CDR3 loop spans 16 amino acids. Trimming took 0 bases from V and 6 from J; bases not matched to a gene: 5. In germline, CDR1 is SGHRS, CDR2 YFSETQ. The CDR3 is CASSLDPGQGDEKLFF. CDR3 bases: TGCGCCAGCAGCTTGGATCCCGGACAGGGGGATGAAAAACTGTTTTTT.